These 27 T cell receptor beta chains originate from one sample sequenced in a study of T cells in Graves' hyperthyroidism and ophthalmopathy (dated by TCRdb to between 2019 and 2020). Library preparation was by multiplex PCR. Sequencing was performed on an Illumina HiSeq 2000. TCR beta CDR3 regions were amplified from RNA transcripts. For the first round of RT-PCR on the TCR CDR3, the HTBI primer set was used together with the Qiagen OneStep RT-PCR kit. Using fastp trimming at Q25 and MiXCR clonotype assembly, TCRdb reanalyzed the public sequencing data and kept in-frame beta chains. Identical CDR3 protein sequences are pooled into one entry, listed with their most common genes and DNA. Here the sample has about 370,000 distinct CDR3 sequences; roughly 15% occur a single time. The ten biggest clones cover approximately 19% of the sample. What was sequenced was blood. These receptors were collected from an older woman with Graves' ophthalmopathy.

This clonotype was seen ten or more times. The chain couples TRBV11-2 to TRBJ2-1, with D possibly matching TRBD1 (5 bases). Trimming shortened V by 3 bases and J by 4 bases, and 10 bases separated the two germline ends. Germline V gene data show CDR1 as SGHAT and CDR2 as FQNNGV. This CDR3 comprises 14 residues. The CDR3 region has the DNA TGTGCCAGCAGCTTGCAGGGTGGGTACAATGAGCAGTTCTTC. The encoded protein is CASSLQGGYNEQFF. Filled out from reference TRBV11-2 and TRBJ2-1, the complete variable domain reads EAGVAQSPRYKIIEKRQSVAFWCNPISGHATLYWYQQILGQGPKLLIQFQNNGVVDDSQLPKDRFSAERLKGVDSTLKIQPAKLEDSAVYLCASSLQGGYNEQFFGPGTRLTVL.

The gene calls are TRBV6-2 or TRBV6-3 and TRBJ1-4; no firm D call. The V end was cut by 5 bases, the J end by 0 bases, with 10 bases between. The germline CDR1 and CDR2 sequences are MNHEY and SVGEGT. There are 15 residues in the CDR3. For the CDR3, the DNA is TGTGCCAGCAGTGCGGCCGATGCAACTAATGAAAAACTGTTTTTT. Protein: CASSAADATNEKLFF.

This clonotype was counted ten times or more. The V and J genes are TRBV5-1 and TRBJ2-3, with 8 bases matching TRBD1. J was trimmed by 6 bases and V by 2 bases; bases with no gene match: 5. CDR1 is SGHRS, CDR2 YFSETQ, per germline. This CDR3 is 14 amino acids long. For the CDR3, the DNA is TGCGCCAGCAGCTTTACAGGGGACAGGGATACGCAGTATTTT. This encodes CASSFTGDRDTQYF.

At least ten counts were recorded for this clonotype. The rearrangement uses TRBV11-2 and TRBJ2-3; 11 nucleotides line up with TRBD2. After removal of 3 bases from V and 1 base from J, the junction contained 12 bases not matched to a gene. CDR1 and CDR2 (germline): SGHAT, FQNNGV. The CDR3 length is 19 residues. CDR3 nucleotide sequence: TGTGCCAGCAGCTTTACCGGGACTAGCGGACGAATGGGCACAGATACGCAGTATTTT. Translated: CASSFTGTSGRMGTDTQYF.

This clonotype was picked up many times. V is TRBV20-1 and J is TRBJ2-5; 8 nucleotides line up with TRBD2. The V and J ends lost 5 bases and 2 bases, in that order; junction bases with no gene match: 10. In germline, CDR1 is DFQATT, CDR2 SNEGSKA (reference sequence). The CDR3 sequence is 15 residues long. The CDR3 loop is CSAGRSSGIQETQYF. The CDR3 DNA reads TGCAGTGCTGGAAGGAGTAGCGGGATACAAGAGACCCAGTACTTC.

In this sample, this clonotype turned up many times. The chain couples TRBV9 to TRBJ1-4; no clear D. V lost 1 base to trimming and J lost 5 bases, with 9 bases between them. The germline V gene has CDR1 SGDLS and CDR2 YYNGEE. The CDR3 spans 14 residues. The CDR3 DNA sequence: TGTGCCAGCAGCGTATCCGCGAAGAATGAAAAACTGTTTTTT. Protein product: CASSVSAKNEKLFF.

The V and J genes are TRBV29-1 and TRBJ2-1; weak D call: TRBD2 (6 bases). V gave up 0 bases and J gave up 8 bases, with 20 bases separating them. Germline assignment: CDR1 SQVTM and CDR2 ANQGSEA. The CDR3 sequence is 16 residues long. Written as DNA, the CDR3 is TGCAGCGTTGAAGATGCAGGAGTCCAAGCGGGTGATGAGCAGTTCTTC. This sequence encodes CSVEDAGVQAGDEQFF.

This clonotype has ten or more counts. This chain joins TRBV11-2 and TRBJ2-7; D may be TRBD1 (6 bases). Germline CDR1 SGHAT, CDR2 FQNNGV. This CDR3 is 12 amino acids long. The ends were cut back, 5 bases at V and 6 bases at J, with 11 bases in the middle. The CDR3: CASSLDRSEQYF. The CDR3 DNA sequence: TGTGCCAGCAGCCTTGACAGGTCCGAGCAGTACTTC. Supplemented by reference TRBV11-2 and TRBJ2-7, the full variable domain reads EAGVAQSPRYKIIEKRQSVAFWCNPISGHATLYWYQQILGQGPKLLIQFQNNGVVDDSQLPKDRFSAERLKGVDSTLKIQPAKLEDSAVYLCASSLDRSEQYFGPGTRLTVT.

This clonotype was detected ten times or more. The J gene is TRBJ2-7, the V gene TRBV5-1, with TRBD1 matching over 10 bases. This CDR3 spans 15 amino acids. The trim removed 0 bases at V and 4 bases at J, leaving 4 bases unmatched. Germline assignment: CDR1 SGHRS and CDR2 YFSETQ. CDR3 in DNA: TGCGCCAGCAGCTTGGAGGGGGACAGGGGTTACGAGCAGTACTTC. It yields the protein CASSLEGDRGYEQYF.

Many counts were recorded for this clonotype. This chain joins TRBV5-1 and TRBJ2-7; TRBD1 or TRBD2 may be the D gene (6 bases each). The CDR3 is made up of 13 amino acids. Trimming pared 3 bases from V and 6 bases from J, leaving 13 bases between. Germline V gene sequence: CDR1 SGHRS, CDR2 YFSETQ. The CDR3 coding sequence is TGCGCCAGCAGCTCCCTGACGGGGGCCGAGCAGTACTTC. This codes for CASSSLTGAEQYF.

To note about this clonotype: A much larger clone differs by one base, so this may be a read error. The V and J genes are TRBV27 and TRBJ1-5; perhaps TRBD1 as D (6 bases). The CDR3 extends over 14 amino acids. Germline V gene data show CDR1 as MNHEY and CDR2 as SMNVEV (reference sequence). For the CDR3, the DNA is TGTGCCAGCAGTGCCGGGACAAGCAATCAGCCCCGGCATTTT. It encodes CASSAGTSNQPRHF.

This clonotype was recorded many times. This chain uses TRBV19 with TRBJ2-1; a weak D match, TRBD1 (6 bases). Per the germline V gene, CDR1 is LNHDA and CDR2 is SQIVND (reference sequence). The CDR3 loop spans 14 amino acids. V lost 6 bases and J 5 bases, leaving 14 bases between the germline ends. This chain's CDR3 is CASRLDRRNNEQFF. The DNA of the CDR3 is TGTGCCAGTAGACTCGACAGGAGGAACAATGAGCAGTTCTTC.

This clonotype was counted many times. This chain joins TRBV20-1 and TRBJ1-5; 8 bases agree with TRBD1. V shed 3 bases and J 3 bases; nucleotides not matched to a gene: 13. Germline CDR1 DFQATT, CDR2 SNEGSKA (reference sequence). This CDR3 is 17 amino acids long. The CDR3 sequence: CSASVGGTGYDNQPQHF. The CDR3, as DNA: TGCAGTGCTAGTGTCGGCGGGACAGGATATGACAATCAGCCCCAGCATTTT.

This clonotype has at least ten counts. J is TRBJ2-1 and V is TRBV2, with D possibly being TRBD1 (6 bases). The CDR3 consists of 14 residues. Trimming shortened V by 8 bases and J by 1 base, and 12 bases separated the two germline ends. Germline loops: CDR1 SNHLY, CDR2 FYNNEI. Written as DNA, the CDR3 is TGTGCCAGCCGGGACATTTTGTCCTACAATGAGCAGTTCTTC. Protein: CASRDILSYNEQFF.

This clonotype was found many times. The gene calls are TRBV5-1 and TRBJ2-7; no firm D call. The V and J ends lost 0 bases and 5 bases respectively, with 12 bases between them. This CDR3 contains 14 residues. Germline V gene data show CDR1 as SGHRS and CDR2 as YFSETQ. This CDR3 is CASSLGWSSDEQYF. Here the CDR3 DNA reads TGCGCCAGCAGCTTGGGTTGGTCGAGCGACGAGCAGTACTTC.

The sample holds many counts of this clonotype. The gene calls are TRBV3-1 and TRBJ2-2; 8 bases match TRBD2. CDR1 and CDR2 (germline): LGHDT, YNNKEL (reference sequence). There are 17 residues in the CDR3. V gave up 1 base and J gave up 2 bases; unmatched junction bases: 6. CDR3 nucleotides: TGTGCCAGCAGCCAAGCAGCGGGAGATCTCAACACCGGGGAGCTGTTTTTT. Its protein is CASSQAAGDLNTGELFF.

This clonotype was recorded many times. DNA of the CDR3: TGTGCCAGCAGTAACACAGGGAGCTCCTACGAGCAGTACTTC. The encoded protein is CASSNTGSSYEQYF. The chain couples TRBV6-1 to TRBJ2-7, with D possibly matching TRBD1 (6 bases). The CDR3 loop spans 14 amino acids. Trimming left V 5 bases short and J 0 bases short, with 11 bases between. The germline CDR1 and CDR2 sequences are MNHNS and SASEGT.

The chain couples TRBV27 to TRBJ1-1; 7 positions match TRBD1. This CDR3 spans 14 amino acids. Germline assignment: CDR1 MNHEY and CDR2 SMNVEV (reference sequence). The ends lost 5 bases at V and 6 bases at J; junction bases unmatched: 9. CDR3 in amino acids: CASSPPGQASEAFF. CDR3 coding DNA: TGTGCCAGCAGTCCGCCCGGACAGGCCTCTGAAGCTTTCTTT.

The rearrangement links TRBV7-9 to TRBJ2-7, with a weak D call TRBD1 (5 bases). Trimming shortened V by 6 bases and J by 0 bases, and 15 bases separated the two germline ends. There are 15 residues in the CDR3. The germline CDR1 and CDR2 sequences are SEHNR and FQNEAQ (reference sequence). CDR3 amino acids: CASRPWTSSSYEQYF. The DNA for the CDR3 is TGTGCCAGCAGGCCCTGGACATCGAGCTCCTACGAGCAGTACTTC.

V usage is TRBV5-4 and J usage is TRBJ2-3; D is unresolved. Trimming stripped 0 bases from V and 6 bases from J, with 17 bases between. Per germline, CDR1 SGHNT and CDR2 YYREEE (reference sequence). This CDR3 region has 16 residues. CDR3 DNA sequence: TGTGCCAGCAGCTTGGCGATTAGCCCTTTTGGCGATACGCAGTATTTT. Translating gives CASSLAISPFGDTQYF. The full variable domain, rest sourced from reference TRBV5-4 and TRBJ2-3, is ETGVTQSPTHLIKTRGQQVTLRCSSQSGHNTVSWYQQALGQGPQFIFQYYREEENGRGNFPPRFSGLQFPNYSSELNVNALELDDSALYLCASSLAISPFGDTQYFGPGTRLTVL.

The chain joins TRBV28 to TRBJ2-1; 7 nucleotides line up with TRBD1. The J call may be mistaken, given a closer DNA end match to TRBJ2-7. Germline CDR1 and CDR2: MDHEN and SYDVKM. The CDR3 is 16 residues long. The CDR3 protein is CASTPPLGGSYAEQYF. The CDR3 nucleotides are TGTGCCAGCACCCCACCTTTAGGGGGCTCCTACGCTGAGCAGTACTTC.

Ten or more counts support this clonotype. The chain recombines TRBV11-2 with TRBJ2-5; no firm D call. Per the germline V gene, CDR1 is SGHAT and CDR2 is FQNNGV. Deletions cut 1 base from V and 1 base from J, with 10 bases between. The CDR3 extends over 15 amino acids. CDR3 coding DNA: TGTGCCAGCAGCTTAGCCTACGCATCCCAAGAGACCCAGTACTTC. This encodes CASSLAYASQETQYF. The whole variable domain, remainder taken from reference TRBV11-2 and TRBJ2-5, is EAGVAQSPRYKIIEKRQSVAFWCNPISGHATLYWYQQILGQGPKLLIQFQNNGVVDDSQLPKDRFSAERLKGVDSTLKIQPAKLEDSAVYLCASSLAYASQETQYFGPGTRLLVL.

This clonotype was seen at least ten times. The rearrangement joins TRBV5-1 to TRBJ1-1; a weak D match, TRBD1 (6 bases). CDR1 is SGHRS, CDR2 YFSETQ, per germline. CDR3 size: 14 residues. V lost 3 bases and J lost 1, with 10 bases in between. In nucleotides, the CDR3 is TGCGCCAGCAGCTCCGGGACACAGAACACTGAAGCTTTCTTT. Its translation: CASSSGTQNTEAFF.

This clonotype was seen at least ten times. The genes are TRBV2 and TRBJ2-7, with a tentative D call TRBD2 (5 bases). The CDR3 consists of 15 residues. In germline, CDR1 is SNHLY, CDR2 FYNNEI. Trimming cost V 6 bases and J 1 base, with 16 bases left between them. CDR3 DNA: TGTGCCAGCAGGAAATCTTGGACGGGATCCTACGAGCAGTACTTC. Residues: CASRKSWTGSYEQYF.

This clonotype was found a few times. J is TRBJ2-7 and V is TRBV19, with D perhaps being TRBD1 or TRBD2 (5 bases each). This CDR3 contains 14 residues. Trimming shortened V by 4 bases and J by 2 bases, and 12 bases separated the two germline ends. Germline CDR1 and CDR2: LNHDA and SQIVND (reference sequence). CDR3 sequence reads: CASSTGTSTYEQYF. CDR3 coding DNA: TGTGCCAGTAGTACCGGGACGTCGACCTACGAGCAGTACTTC.

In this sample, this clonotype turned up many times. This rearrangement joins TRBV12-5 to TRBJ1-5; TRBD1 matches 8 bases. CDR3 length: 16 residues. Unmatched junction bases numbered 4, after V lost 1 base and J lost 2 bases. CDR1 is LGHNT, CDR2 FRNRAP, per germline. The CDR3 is CASGLAGGAGNQPQHF. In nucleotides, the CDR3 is TGTGCTAGTGGTTTGGCAGGGGGCGCCGGCAATCAGCCCCAGCATTTT.

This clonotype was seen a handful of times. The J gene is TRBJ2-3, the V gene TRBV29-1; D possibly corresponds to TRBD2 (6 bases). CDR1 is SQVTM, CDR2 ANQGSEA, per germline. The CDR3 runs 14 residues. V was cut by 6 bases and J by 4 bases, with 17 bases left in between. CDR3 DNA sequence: TGCAGCGTCGCCGGGACTTGGGTAGCAGATACGCAGTATTTT. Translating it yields CSVAGTWVADTQYF.